This T cell receptor beta chain stems from a study of OX40 agonist ivuxolimab in advanced cancers. Study details: Ivuxolimab, an agonistic anti-OX40 (CD134) antibody, was given to patients. Around 40% of patients had received prior checkpoint inhibitor therapy. Regarding the study as a whole: Dosing at 0.1 to 3.0 mg/kg was accompanied by clonal expansion of CD4+ and CD8+ blood T cells by week 6. Among the lowest peripheral clonal expansion occurred in 0.1-3.0 mg/kg partial responders.

TCRdb's table, derived via immunoSEQ multiplex PCR, lists solely in-frame clones and lacks some. The sample holds 63,000 or so clones; about 82% are singletons and the top ten take over 0.95%. On this clone itself: The antigen remains undetermined.

The CDR3 is made up of 14 amino acids. Germline-derived CDR1 and CDR2 are SGHDT and YYEEEE. Trimming shortened V by 0 bases and J by 3 bases, and 7 bases separated the two germline ends. The sequence was collected from an adult with an advanced solid tumor such as melanoma, head and neck, liver or kidney cancer. The material sequenced was CD4+ or CD8+ T cells sorted from blood, taken in a trial of the OX40 agonist ivuxolimab. The J gene is TRBJ1-5, the V gene TRBV5-6, with D possibly being TRBD1 (5 bases). The DNA for the CDR3 is TGTGCCAGCAGCTTGGCAGGGATCAATCAGCCCCAGCATTTT. It specifies CASSLAGINQPQHF.